This entry lists 27 T cell receptor beta chains sequenced from one sample in a study of T cells in Graves' hyperthyroidism and ophthalmopathy. TCR beta CDR3 sequences were amplified from RNA transcripts. The TCR CDR3 was amplified in a first-round RT-PCR using the HTBI primer set. One entry per CDR3 protein results from TCRdb running MiXCR on the multiplex PCR reads. Of approximately 500,000 distinct CDR3 sequences in the sample, around 46% were seen once. The sequencing input was peripheral blood or thyroid tissue (not recorded which). These TCRs come from a woman under 30 with Graves' hyperthyroidism.

The chain recombines TRBV5-5 with TRBJ2-2; perhaps D is TRBD1 or TRBD2 (6 bases each). The length of the CDR3 is 15 residues. Germline loops: CDR1 SGHKS, CDR2 YYEKEE (reference sequence). Trimming shortened V by 3 bases and J by 10 bases, and 19 bases separated the two germline ends. The CDR3: CASSSARRGQEELFF. The CDR3 DNA follows: TGTGCCAGCAGCTCCGCCCGGAGGGGACAAGAGGAGCTGTTTTTT.

This clonotype was recorded many times. The CDR3 nucleotides are TGTGCCAGCAGCGTAGGGTTCGAAGGATCGGATCGTGAGACCCAGTACTTC. Its protein is CASSVGFEGSDRETQYF. The J gene is TRBJ2-5, the V gene TRBV9; D not certain. The CDR3 consists of 17 residues. Germline V gene sequence: CDR1 SGDLS, CDR2 YYNGEE. V was cut by 0 bases and J by 5 bases, with 20 bases left in between.

At least ten counts were recorded for this clonotype. The gene calls are TRBV25-1 and TRBJ1-1; D gene ambiguous. This CDR3 spans 12 amino acids. The germline V and J ends were trimmed by 3 bases and 5 bases, with 7 bases remaining between them. The germline V gene has CDR1 MGHDK and CDR2 SYGVNS. The CDR3 spells CASSDVGTEAFF. The CDR3 region has the DNA TGTGCCAGCAGTGATGTCGGGACTGAAGCTTTCTTT.

This clonotype was seen repeatedly, ten times or more. The J gene is TRBJ1-5, the V gene TRBV20-1; D gene unclear. The germline gives CDR1 DFQATT, CDR2 SNEGSKA (reference sequence). V was cut by 0 bases and J by 1 base, with 10 bases left in between. This CDR3 is built from 15 residues. In DNA, the CDR3 is TGCAGTGCTAGAGATAGGGCAGAGAGCAATCAGCCCCAGCATTTT. It yields the protein CSARDRAESNQPQHF.

This clonotype was picked up many times. This chain joins TRBV12-3 or TRBV12-4 and TRBJ2-2; D possibly corresponds to TRBD2 (6 bases). V was clipped by 5 bases and J by 2 bases, with 12 bases between them. This CDR3 spans 15 amino acids. CDR3 sequence: CASSPPSVNTGELFF. The CDR3, as DNA: TGTGCCAGCAGTCCCCCTAGCGTTAACACCGGGGAGCTGTTTTTT.

The genes are TRBV20-1 and TRBJ2-7, with D unresolved. This CDR3 comprises 12 residues. From germline, CDR1 is DFQATT and CDR2 SNEGSKA (reference sequence). Trimming stripped 4 bases from V and 0 bases from J, with 7 bases between. This CDR3 is CSAMGSSYEQYF. The CDR3 nucleotides are TGCAGTGCTATGGGAAGCTCCTACGAGCAGTACTTC.

Comment on this clonotype: A much larger clone differs by one base, so this may be a read error. It is likely a read error, because the conserved phenylalanine at the end of the CDR3 is missing. The chain's CDR3 is CASSWATEAFL. CDR3 bases: TGTGCCAGCAGCTGGGCCACTGAAGCTTTCCTT. The rearrangement links TRBV11-2 to TRBJ1-1; no clear D. Germline V gene sequence: CDR1 SGHAT, CDR2 FQNNGV. V was shortened by 4 bases and J by 4 bases, with 4 bases between the two germline ends. The CDR3 length is 11 residues.

Comment on this clonotype: A clone one base away is much larger, so this may be a read error. This rearrangement joins TRBV10-3 to TRBJ2-7; TRBD1 matches at 7 bases. The germline CDR1 and CDR2 sequences are ENHRY and SYGVKD. The CDR3 covers 15 residues. Trimming removed 5 bases from V and 3 bases from J; junction bases left unmatched: 10. CDR3 sequence reads: CAISYRQGVNYEQYF. In DNA, the CDR3 is TGTGCCATCAGTTATCGGCAGGGGGTGAACTACGAGCAGTACTTC.

Concerning this clonotype: Because the CDR3's place on the DNA is in doubt, the DNA is left out and the CDR3 is given as listed by TCRdb. The V gene is TRBV7-9, the J gene TRBJ1-1; the D call of TRBD1 is as the table states it, not checked on the DNA. From its first to its last residue, the CDR3 has 16 amino acids. In germline, CDR1 is SEHNR, CDR2 FQNEAQ (reference sequence). The CDR3 loop reads CACSVESYRENTEAFF.

CDR3 in DNA: TGCGCCAGCAGCCAGTCCCTACAGGCAACTAATGAAAAACTGTTTTTT. It encodes CASSQSLQATNEKLFF. The V gene is TRBV4-1, the J gene TRBJ1-4; maybe TRBD1 (5 bases). The CDR3 loop spans 16 amino acids. Germline CDR1 reads MGHRA; CDR2 reads YSYEKL. V was clipped by 3 bases and J by 0 bases, with 11 bases between them.

There are many counts of this clonotype. This chain links TRBV6-1 with TRBJ2-5; D remains ambiguous. This CDR3 region has 16 residues. Trimming cost V 2 bases and J 0 bases, with 13 bases left between them. Per germline, CDR1 MNHNS and CDR2 SASEGT. The CDR3 region is CASSETGSLYQETQYF. The CDR3 DNA is TGTGCCAGCAGTGAAACTGGCTCCCTGTACCAAGAGACCCAGTACTTC.

The genes are TRBV24-1 and TRBJ2-7; D unresolved. In germline, CDR1 is KGHDR, CDR2 SFDVKD. CDR3 length: 11 residues. The V and J ends lost 1 base and 7 bases respectively, with 4 bases between them. CDR3 sequence: CATSDFSEQYF. The CDR3, as DNA: TGTGCCACCAGTGATTTTTCAGAGCAGTACTTC.

This clonotype was detected ten times or more. The V call is TRBV20-1, the J call TRBJ2-5, with a weak D call TRBD2 (5 bases). Germline V lookup: CDR1 DFQATT, CDR2 SNEGSKA (reference sequence). This CDR3 comprises 14 residues. Trimming removed 2 bases from V and 2 bases from J, with 12 bases in between. CDR3 in amino acids: CSARIGLLQETQYF. CDR3 DNA: TGCAGTGCTAGAATAGGACTTTTACAAGAGACCCAGTACTTC.

This clonotype was seen once. The rearrangement links TRBV7-2 to TRBJ1-2, with D uncertain. Between the trimmed V and J ends, which lost 2 bases and 8 bases, there was a span of 9 bases. Germline loops: CDR1 SGHTA, CDR2 FQGNSA. This CDR3 is built from 12 residues. In nucleotides, the CDR3 is TGTGCCAGCAGCTTACGGAATAGCGGCTACACCTTC. This encodes CASSLRNSGYTF.

In regard to this clonotype: The junction departs from germline at one end; a sequencing error may be responsible. The gene calls are TRBV7-7 and TRBJ1-5; maybe TRBD1 (5 bases). The length of the CDR3 is 16 residues. CDR1 and CDR2 from the germline V gene are SSHAT and FNYEAQ (reference sequence). CDR3 in amino acids: CASSWRLGTRAETQHF. DNA for the CDR3: TGTGCTAGCAGCTGGCGTTTGGGGACTAGAGCAGAGACCCAGCATTTT.

V is TRBV7-2 and J is TRBJ2-6; possibly TRBD1 or TRBD2 for D (5 bases each). Germline CDR1 and CDR2: SGHTA and FQGNSA. The CDR3 is made up of 16 amino acids. V dropped 1 base and J dropped 2 bases, with 9 bases sitting between them. The CDR3: CASSLVPGPGANVLTF. The CDR3 nucleotides read TGTGCCAGCAGCTTAGTCCCGGGGCCTGGGGCCAACGTCCTGACTTTC.

This clonotype occurred a few times. This rearrangement joins TRBV20-1 to TRBJ2-7; 9 positions agree with TRBD2. TRBJ2-1 explains the end of the DNA better; the J call may be wrong. CDR1 is DFQATT, CDR2 SNEGSKA, per germline (reference sequence). The CDR3 has 15 residues. The CDR3 DNA follows: TGCAGTGCTGGGCCCCAGCGGGGGGCCTACAATGAGCAGTTCTTC. This sequence encodes CSAGPQRGAYNEQFF.

This clonotype was seen many times. This sequence joins TRBV7-9 and TRBJ2-7; a weak D match, TRBD2 (7 bases). There are 15 residues in the CDR3. With 5 bases removed from V and 5 bases from J, the gap between germline ends came to 19 bases. Germline assignment: CDR1 SEHNR and CDR2 FQNEAQ (reference sequence). The CDR3 protein is CASSLPEGGEHEQYF. The CDR3 region has the DNA TGTGCCAGCAGCCTACCCGAGGGGGGGGAACACGAGCAGTACTTC.

The rearrangement links TRBV29-1 to TRBJ2-6; D unresolved. The CDR3 consists of 14 residues. Germline CDR1 reads SQVTM; CDR2 reads ANQGSEA. Trimming shortened V by 0 bases and J by 4 bases, and 7 bases separated the two germline ends. CDR3: CSVEDGVGANVLTF. The DNA of the CDR3 is TGCAGCGTTGAAGATGGGGTGGGGGCCAACGTCCTGACTTTC.

The J gene is TRBJ1-1, the V gene TRBV29-1; no clear D gene. This CDR3 spans 9 amino acids. V lost 5 bases and J lost 8, with 6 bases in between. Germline V lookup: CDR1 SQVTM, CDR2 ANQGSEA. This CDR3 is CSVRAEAFF. The DNA of the CDR3 is TGCAGCGTTAGGGCAGAAGCTTTCTTT.

Many counts were recorded for this clonotype. The gene calls are TRBV7-3 and TRBJ2-5, with 8 bases that match TRBD2. The germline V gene has CDR1 SGHTA and CDR2 FQGTGA. The V gene end was trimmed by 5 bases and the J gene end by 2 bases; junction bases not matched to a gene: 13. The CDR3 spans 17 residues. The chain's CDR3 is CASSPIGGREGQETQYF. CDR3 DNA sequence: TGTGCCAGCAGCCCGATAGGGGGTCGGGAGGGGCAAGAGACCCAGTACTTC.

This chain joins TRBV19 and TRBJ2-7; 8 bases match TRBD1. The CDR3 loop spans 14 amino acids. V lost 11 bases, J lost 5 bases, and 14 bases stayed unmatched. Per germline, CDR1 LNHDA and CDR2 SQIVND (reference sequence). The CDR3 region is CAWCPGTGINEQYF. DNA for the CDR3: TGTGCCTGGTGTCCAGGGACAGGTATCAACGAGCAGTACTTC.

A word on this clonotype: This may arise from a read error, as a much more abundant clone is one base away. The chain links TRBV12-3 or TRBV12-4 to TRBJ2-7; D uncertain. CDR3 length: 12 amino acids. The V gene lost 6 bases and the J gene lost 3 bases, with 9 bases spanning the gap. Here the CDR3 reads CASSKSLYEQYF. The CDR3 coding sequence is TGTGCCAGCAGCAAAAGTCTCTACGAGCAGTACTTC.

This clonotype was recorded at least ten times. The chain employs TRBV20-1 and TRBJ1-1; 9 bases are shared with TRBD1. Germline CDR1 is DFQATT and CDR2 is SNEGSKA (reference sequence). CDR3 length: 12 amino acids. The CDR3 loop reads CRADRGDTEAFF. DNA of the CDR3: TGCAGGGCGGACAGGGGCGACACTGAAGCTTTCTTT.

The chain uses TRBV11-1 and TRBJ2-5; D unclear. Germline-derived CDR1 and CDR2 are SGHAT and FQDESV (reference sequence). The ends were cut back, 4 bases at V and 3 bases at J, with 6 bases in the middle. CDR3 length equals 12 residues. The CDR3 DNA follows: TGTGCCAGCAGCTATATCGAAGAGACCCAGTACTTC. Translating it yields CASSYIEETQYF.

This clonotype was recorded at least ten times. V is TRBV5-6 and J is TRBJ2-5; no definite D call. CDR1 is SGHDT, CDR2 YYEEEE, per germline. The ends were cut back, 2 bases at V and 0 bases at J, with 11 bases in the middle. CDR3 length: 15 residues. CDR3 protein: CASSLSPRDQETQYF. Here the CDR3 DNA reads TGTGCCAGCAGCTTATCTCCCCGGGACCAAGAGACCCAGTACTTC. Looking up the rest from reference TRBV5-6 and TRBJ2-5 gives the full variable domain: DAGVTQSPTHLIKTRGQQVTLRCSPKSGHDTVSWYQQALGQGPQFIFQYYEEEERQRGNFPDRFSGHQFPNYSSELNVNALLLGDSALYLCASSLSPRDQETQYFGPGTRLLVL.

This clonotype was seen many times. The chain couples TRBV19 to TRBJ1-2; D might be TRBD1 (5 bases). The CDR3 spans 11 residues. Trimming cost V 3 bases and J 8 bases, with 7 bases left between them. From germline, CDR1 is LNHDA and CDR2 SQIVND (reference sequence). CDR3 sequence (DNA): TGTGCCAGTAGTATCTGGGGCGGCTACACCTTC. Protein sequence: CASSIWGGYTF.